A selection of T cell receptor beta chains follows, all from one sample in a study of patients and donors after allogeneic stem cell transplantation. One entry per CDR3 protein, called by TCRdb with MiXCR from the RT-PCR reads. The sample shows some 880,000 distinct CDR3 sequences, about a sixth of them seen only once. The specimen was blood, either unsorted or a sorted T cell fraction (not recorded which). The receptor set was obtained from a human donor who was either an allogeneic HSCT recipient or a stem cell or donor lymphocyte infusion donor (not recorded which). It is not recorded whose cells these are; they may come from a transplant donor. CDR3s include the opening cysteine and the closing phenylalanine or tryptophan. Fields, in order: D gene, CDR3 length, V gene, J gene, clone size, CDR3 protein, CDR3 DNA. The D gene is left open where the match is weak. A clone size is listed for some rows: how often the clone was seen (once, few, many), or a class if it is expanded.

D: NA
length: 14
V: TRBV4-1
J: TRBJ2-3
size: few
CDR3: CASSQVTSTDTQYF
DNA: TGCGCCAGCAGCCAAGTTACTAGCACAGATACGCAGTATTTT

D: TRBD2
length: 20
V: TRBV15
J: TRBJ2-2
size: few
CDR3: CATSRGRLAGLSANTGELFF
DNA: TGTGCCACCAGCAGAGGAAGACTAGCGGGTCTTTCCGCGAACACCGGGGAGCTGTTTTTT

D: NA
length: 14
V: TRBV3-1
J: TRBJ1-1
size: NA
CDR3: CASSRDVKNTEAFF
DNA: TGTGCCAGCAGCCGAGACGTGAAAAACACTGAAGCTTTCTTT

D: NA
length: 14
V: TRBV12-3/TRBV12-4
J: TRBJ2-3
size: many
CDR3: CASSLGGAADTQYF
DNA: TGTGCCAGCAGTTTAGGTGGGGCTGCAGATACGCAGTATTTT

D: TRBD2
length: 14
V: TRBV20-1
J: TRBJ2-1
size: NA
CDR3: CSADGLAGKDEQFF
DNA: TGCAGTGCCGACGGACTAGCGGGAAAAGATGAGCAGTTCTTC

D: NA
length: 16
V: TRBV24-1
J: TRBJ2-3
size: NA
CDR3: CATSRAGAAVTDTQYF
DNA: TGTGCCACCAGTAGGGCAGGGGCCGCCGTCACAGATACGCAGTATTTT

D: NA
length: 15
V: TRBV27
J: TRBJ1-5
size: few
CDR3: CASSLFGGSNQPQHF
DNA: TGTGCCAGCAGTTTATTCGGGGGTAGCAATCAGCCCCAGCATTTT

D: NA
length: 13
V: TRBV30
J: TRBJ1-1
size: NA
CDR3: CAWSGGANTEAFF
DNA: TGTGCCTGGAGTGGCGGGGCGAACACTGAAGCTTTCTTT

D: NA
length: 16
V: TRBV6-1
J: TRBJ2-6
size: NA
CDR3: CASSIAVTSGANVLTF
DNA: TGTGCCAGCAGTATAGCCGTTACCTCTGGGGCCAACGTCCTGACTTTC

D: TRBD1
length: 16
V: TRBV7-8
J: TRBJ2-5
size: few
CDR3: CASSDGTGKVSETQYF
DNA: TGTGCCAGCAGCGATGGGACAGGGAAGGTTTCTGAGACCCAGTACTTC

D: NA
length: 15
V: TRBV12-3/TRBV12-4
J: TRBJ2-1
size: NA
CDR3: CASSLEPIYYNEQFF
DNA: TGTGCCAGCAGTTTAGAACCTATCTACTACAATGAGCAGTTCTTC

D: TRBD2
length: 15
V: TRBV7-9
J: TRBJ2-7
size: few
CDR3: CASSLSMTSVGEQYF
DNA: TGTGCCAGCAGCCTGTCGATGACTAGCGTCGGCGAGCAGTACTTC

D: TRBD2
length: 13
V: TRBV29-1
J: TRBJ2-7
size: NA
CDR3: CSVEGGGTEEQYF
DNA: TGCAGCGTTGAAGGGGGAGGGACGGAGGAGCAGTACTTC

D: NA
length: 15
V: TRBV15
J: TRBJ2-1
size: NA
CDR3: CATSRVGLAPNEQFF
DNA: TGTGCCACCAGCAGAGTAGGGCTAGCTCCTAATGAGCAGTTCTTC

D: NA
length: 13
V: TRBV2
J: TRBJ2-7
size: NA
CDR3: CASREGVSYEQYF
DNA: TGTGCCAGCAGAGAGGGAGTCTCCTACGAGCAGTACTTC

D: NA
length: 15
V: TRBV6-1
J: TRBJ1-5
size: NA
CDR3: CASRHREGGNQPQHF
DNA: TGTGCCAGCAGACACAGGGAAGGCGGCAATCAGCCCCAGCATTTT

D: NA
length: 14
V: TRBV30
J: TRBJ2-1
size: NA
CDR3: CAGLRDEGYNEQFF
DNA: TGTGCGGGCCTCCGGGACGAAGGTTACAATGAGCAGTTCTTC

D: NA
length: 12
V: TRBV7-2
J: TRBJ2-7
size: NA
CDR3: CASSQALARLYF
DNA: TGTGCCAGCAGCCAGGCTCTGGCTCGCCTGTACTTC

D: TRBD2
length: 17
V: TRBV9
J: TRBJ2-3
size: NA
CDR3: CASSKGLAGVFTDTQYF
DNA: TGTGCCAGCAGCAAGGGACTAGCGGGAGTTTTCACAGATACGCAGTATTTT

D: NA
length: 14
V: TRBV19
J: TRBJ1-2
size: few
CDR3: CASSIGLSGYGYTF
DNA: TGTGCCAGTAGTATCGGATTGAGCGGGTATGGCTACACCTTC

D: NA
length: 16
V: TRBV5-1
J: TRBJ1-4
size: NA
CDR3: CASRGNGGTTNEKLFF
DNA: TGCGCCAGCAGGGGCAACGGGGGTACAACTAATGAAAAACTGTTTTTT

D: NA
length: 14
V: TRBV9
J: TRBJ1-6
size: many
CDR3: CASSSGDNNSPLHF
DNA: TGTGCCAGCAGCTCCGGGGATAATAATTCACCCCTCCACTTT

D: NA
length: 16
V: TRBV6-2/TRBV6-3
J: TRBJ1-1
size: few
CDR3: CASISLGGAVNTEAFF
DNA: TGTGCCAGCATCTCTTTGGGGGGAGCAGTGAACACTGAAGCTTTCTTT

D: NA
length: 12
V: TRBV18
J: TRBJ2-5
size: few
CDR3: CASSPKEGTQYF
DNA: TGTGCCAGCTCACCTAAGGAGGGGACCCAGTACTTC

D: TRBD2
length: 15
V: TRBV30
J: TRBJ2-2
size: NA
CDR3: CAWLTSGRVFGELFF
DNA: TGTGCCTGGCTGACTAGCGGGAGAGTATTCGGGGAGCTGTTTTTT

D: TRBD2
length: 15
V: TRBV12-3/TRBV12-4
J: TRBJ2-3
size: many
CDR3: CASNLAGERTDTQYF
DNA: TGTGCCAGCAACCTAGCGGGGGAACGCACAGATACGCAGTATTTT

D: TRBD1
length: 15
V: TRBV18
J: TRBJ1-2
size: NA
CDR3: CASSPMTGDNYGYTF
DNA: TGTGCCAGCTCACCTATGACAGGGGATAACTATGGCTACACCTTC

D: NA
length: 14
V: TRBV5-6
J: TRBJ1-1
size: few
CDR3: CASSLVGRPASAFF
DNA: TGTGCCAGCAGCTTGGTAGGCAGACCGGCCTCAGCTTTCTTT

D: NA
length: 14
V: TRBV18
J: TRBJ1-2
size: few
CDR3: CASSPVGRDYGYTF
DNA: TGTGCCAGCTCACCGGTGGGGCGCGACTATGGCTACACCTTC

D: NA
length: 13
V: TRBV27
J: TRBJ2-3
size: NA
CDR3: CASSDTGVRTQYF
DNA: TGTGCCAGCAGTGATACGGGTGTACGTACGCAGTATTTT

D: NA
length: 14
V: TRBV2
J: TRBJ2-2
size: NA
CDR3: CASSGRSGTGELFF
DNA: TGTGCCAGCAGTGGACGCTCGGGAACCGGGGAGCTGTTTTTT

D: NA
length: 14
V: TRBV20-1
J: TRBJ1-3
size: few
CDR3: CSAYTASSGNTIYF
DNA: TGCAGTGCTTATACAGCGTCCTCTGGAAACACCATATATTTT

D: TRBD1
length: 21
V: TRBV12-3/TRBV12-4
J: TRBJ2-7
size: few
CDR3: CASSLSYFFGTDRKNSYEQYF
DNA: TGTGCCAGCAGTTTATCCTATTTTTTTGGGACAGACAGAAAGAACTCCTACGAGCAGTACTTC

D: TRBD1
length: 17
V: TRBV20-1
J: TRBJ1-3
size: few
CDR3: CSARGRGNRLGENTIYF
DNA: TGCAGTGCCAGGGGGAGAGGGAACAGGCTGGGAGAAAACACCATATATTTT

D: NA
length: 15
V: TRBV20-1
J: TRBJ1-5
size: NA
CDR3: CSGITGQRGNQPQHF
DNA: TGCAGTGGTATTACAGGACAGAGAGGCAATCAGCCCCAGCATTTT

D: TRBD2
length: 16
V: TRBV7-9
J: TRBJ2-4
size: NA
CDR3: CASSPGLAGTPGSQYF
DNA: TGTGCCAGCAGCCCTGGACTAGCGGGGACCCCTGGGTCCCAGTACTTC

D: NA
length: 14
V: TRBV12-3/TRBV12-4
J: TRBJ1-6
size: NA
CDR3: CASSPSNRGSPLHF
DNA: TGTGCCAGCAGTCCCTCGAATCGGGGGTCACCCCTCCACTTT

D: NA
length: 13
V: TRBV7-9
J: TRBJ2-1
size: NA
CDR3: CAIHDIFDNEQFF
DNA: TGTGCCATCCACGACATTTTCGACAATGAGCAGTTCTTC

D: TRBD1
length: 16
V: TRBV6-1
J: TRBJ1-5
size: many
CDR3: CASSKRNTGGNQPQHF
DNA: TGTGCCAGCAGCAAACGGAACACAGGGGGCAATCAGCCCCAGCATTTT

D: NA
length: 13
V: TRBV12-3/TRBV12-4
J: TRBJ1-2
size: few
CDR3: CASRSRGPSGYTF
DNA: TGTGCCAGCAGGTCCAGGGGTCCGAGTGGCTACACCTTC

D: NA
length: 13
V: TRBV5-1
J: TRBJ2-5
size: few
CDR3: CASSNPYQETQYF
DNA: TGCGCCAGCTCAAATCCGTACCAAGAGACCCAGTACTTC

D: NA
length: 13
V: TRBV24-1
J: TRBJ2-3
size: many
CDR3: CATSGRGPDTQYF
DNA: TGTGCCACCAGTGGCAGGGGCCCAGATACGCAGTATTTT

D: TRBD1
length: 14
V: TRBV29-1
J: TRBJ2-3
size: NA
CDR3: CSVGTGGSPDTQYF
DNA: TGCAGCGTTGGAACAGGGGGCAGCCCAGATACGCAGTATTTT

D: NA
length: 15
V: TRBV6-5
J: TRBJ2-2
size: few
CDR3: CASSYVGGTTGELFF
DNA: TGTGCCAGCAGTTACGTGGGGGGCACCACCGGGGAGCTGTTTTTT

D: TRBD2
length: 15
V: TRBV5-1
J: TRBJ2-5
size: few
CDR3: CASSLGTSGIETQYF
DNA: TGCGCCAGCAGCCTGGGGACTAGCGGTATTGAGACCCAGTACTTC

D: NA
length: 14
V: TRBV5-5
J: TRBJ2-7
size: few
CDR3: CASSLSTFSYEQYF
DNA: TGTGCCAGCAGCTTGTCGACATTTTCCTACGAGCAGTACTTC

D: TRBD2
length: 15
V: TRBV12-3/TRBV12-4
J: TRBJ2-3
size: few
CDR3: CASTAGGRLTDTQYF
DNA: TGTGCCAGCACTGCGGGAGGGCGGTTGACAGATACGCAGTATTTT

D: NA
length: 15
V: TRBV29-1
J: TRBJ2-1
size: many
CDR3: CSVRTGTLSDNEQFF
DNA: TGCAGCGTCCGGACCGGGACACTGTCGGACAATGAGCAGTTCTTC

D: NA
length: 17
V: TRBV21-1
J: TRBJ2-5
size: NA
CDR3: CASSKIPGQGYQETQYF
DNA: TGTGCCAGCAGCAAAATCCCGGGACAGGGCTATCAAGAGACCCAGTACTTC

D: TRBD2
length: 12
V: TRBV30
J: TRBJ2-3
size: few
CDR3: CACLTSADTQYF
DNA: TGTGCCTGCCTTACTAGCGCAGATACGCAGTATTTT

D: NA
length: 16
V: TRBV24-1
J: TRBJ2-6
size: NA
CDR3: CATSDAGFSGANVLTF
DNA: TGTGCCACCAGTGACGCAGGGTTCTCTGGGGCCAACGTCCTGACTTTC

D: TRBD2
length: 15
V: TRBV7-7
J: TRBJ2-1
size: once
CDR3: CASSLAGGPGVEQFF
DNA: TGTGCCAGCAGCTTAGCGGGAGGGCCGGGGGTTGAGCAGTTCTTC

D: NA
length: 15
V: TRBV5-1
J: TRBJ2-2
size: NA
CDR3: CASSLAGATTGELFF
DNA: TGCGCCAGCAGCTTAGCAGGGGCGACCACCGGGGAGCTGTTTTTT

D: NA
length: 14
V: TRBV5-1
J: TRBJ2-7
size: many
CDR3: CASSFFGGTYEQYF
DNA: TGCGCCAGCAGCTTTTTCGGGGGCACCTACGAGCAGTACTTC

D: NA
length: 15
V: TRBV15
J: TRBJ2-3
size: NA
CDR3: CATSSPGLKTDTQYF
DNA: TGTGCCACCAGCAGCCCGGGACTCAAAACAGATACGCAGTATTTT

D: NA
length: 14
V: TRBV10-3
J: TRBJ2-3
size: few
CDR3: CAIDTGEYTDTQYF
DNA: TGTGCCATCGATACCGGGGAATACACAGATACGCAGTATTTT